The 21 T cell receptor beta chains given below trace back to one sample, sequenced in a study of CD8 T cells in ankylosing spondylitis. These receptors have no identified antigens. TCRdb called the 5' RACE reads again in MiXCR, with one record for every CDR3 protein. The table includes about 220,000 distinct CDR3 sequences, approximately 16% detected once. Study results and limitations: A TCR beta motif of roughly eight highly homologous variants appeared characteristic of ankylosing spondylitis blood.

The sample comprised blood, either unsorted or a sorted T cell fraction (not recorded which). These receptor sequences come from a male donor with ankylosing spondylitis.

This clonotype occurred a few times. The chain couples TRBV4-1 to TRBJ2-7; D is uncertain. Germline loops: CDR1 MGHRA, CDR2 YSYEKL. CDR3 length: 14 residues. The V and J ends lost 7 bases and 0 bases respectively, with 13 bases between them. Here the CDR3 reads CASTPGGSSYEQYF. In DNA form, the CDR3 reads TGCGCCAGCACCCCTGGCGGTAGCTCCTACGAGCAGTACTTC.

CDR3 region: CASSQGPVSSYEQYF. The CDR3 nucleotides read TGCGCCAGCAGCCAAGGCCCGGTCAGCTCCTACGAGCAGTACTTC. V gene TRBV4-1 combines with J gene TRBJ2-7, with no clear D. Deletions cut 1 base from V and 0 bases from J, with 10 bases between. CDR3 size: 15 residues. Germline CDR1 MGHRA, CDR2 YSYEKL.

The rearrangement links TRBV29-1 to TRBJ1-2; D remains ambiguous. Trimming left V 7 bases short and J 3 bases short, with 15 bases between. The germline V gene has CDR1 SQVTM and CDR2 ANQGSEA. The CDR3 runs to 13 residues. The CDR3: CSAEDGTYYGYTF. The CDR3 nucleotides are TGCAGCGCCGAGGATGGCACCTACTATGGCTACACCTTC.

CDR3 amino acids: CASSQDLGGLQYF. The CDR3 DNA is TGCGCCAGCAGCCAAGATCTGGGGGGTCTGCAGTACTTC. The rearrangement uses TRBV4-1 and TRBJ2-7; D possibly corresponds to TRBD2 (6 bases). Trimming took 0 bases from V and 9 from J, leaving 12 bases between them. The CDR3 extends over 13 amino acids. CDR1 is MGHRA, CDR2 YSYEKL, per germline.

There are a few counts of this clonotype. The chain recombines TRBV5-1 with TRBJ2-5, with TRBD2 matching over 9 bases. Germline CDR1 SGHRS, CDR2 YFSETQ. V shed 9 bases, J shed 1 base, and the junction held 10 bases outside the gene matches. CDR3 size: 15 residues. CDR3 residues: CATAASGELQETQYF. The CDR3 coding sequence is TGCGCCACTGCGGCTAGCGGGGAGCTCCAAGAGACCCAGTACTTC.

This clonotype has a handful of counts. The V call is TRBV5-1, the J call TRBJ1-2, with D perhaps matching TRBD1 (6 bases). Germline lookup yields CDR1 SGHRS and CDR2 YFSETQ. CDR3 size: 14 residues. V lost 5 bases and J 3 bases, leaving 14 bases between the germline ends. This CDR3 reads CASSLGGFDYGYTF. The CDR3 DNA reads TGCGCCAGCAGTCTGGGGGGCTTCGACTATGGCTACACCTTC.

The chain combines TRBV18 with TRBJ2-1; 9 bases are a match to TRBD2. This CDR3 is built from 15 residues. Trimming at V came to 3 bases and at J to 4 bases, leaving 4 bases not matched to a gene. The germline CDR1 and CDR2 sequences are KGHSH and LQKENI. Written as DNA, the CDR3 is TGTGCCAGCTCACCCGGGACTAGCCTTTACAATGAGCAGTTCTTC. It translates to CASSPGTSLYNEQFF.

The genes are TRBV15 and TRBJ1-1, with a weak D call TRBD1 (5 bases). The length of the CDR3 is 13 residues. CDR1 is LNHNV, CDR2 YYDKDF, per germline (reference sequence). Trimming removed 5 bases at V and 0 bases at J, with 7 bases between. The CDR3 protein is CATSETVNTEAFF. The CDR3 DNA is TGTGCCACCAGCGAGACAGTGAACACTGAAGCTTTCTTT.

This clonotype was seen only a few times. At one boundary the junction diverges from the germline segment, which might be a read error. The chain joins TRBV7-7 to TRBJ2-7; D uncertain. CDR3 size: 14 residues. The V gene's germline CDR1 is SSHAT and CDR2 FNYEAQ (reference sequence). This CDR3 reads CASSLEPDSYEQYF. Written as DNA, the CDR3 is TGTGCTAGCAGCTTAGAGCCCGATAGCTACGAGCAGTACTTC.

The chain uses TRBV20-1 and TRBJ1-1; no clear D. The germline gives CDR1 DFQATT, CDR2 SNEGSKA (reference sequence). The germline V and J ends were trimmed by 4 bases and 1 base, with 10 bases remaining between them. The CDR3 is made up of 13 amino acids. The DNA for the CDR3 is TGCAGTGCTAAATGGTCGCAGAACACTGAAGCTTTCTTT. Residues: CSAKWSQNTEAFF.

This chain uses TRBV11-2 with TRBJ2-2; D is uncertain. The ends were cut back, 4 bases at V and 2 bases at J, with 17 bases in the middle. The CDR3 contains 17 residues. Germline V gene lookup returns CDR1 SGHAT and CDR2 FQNNGV. Here the CDR3 reads CASSSELVAVNTGELFF. As DNA, the CDR3 is TGTGCCAGCAGCTCCGAACTGGTTGCCGTAAACACCGGGGAGCTGTTTTTT.

The chain combines TRBV4-1 with TRBJ2-5; TRBD2 aligns across 8 bases. Germline V gene sequence: CDR1 MGHRA, CDR2 YSYEKL. The CDR3 is 15 amino acids. The trim removed 3 bases at V and 5 bases at J, leaving 8 bases unmatched. This CDR3 reads CASSQWAGGGETQYF. The DNA of the CDR3 is TGCGCCAGCAGCCAGTGGGCGGGAGGCGGGGAGACCCAGTACTTC.

This clonotype was seen ten or more times. The genes are TRBV20-1 and TRBJ2-5; possibly TRBD2 for D (5 bases). Germline V gene sequence: CDR1 DFQATT, CDR2 SNEGSKA (reference sequence). This CDR3 is built from 15 residues. Trimming cost V 5 bases and J 0 bases, with 16 bases left between them. In DNA, the CDR3 is TGCAGTGCTTCCTCCCAGGAGGAGTACCAAGAGACCCAGTACTTC. It specifies CSASSQEEYQETQYF.

This sequence joins TRBV5-1 and TRBJ2-4; tentative D call: TRBD2 (5 bases). The germline CDR1 and CDR2 sequences are SGHRS and YFSETQ. The CDR3 spans 15 residues. V was trimmed by 0 bases and J by 2 bases, leaving 9 bases between them. The CDR3 is CASSLAGVPKNIQYF. The CDR3 DNA is TGCGCCAGCAGCTTGGCCGGGGTGCCCAAAAACATTCAGTACTTC.

This clonotype has more than one count but fewer than ten. The CDR3 DNA is TGTGCCAGCAGCAAGGGGGCCTTGGCGGGGAATTCACCCCTCCACTTT. Its translation: CASSKGALAGNSPLHF. V and J are TRBV12-3 or TRBV12-4 and TRBJ1-6, with 7 bases lining up with TRBD1. The CDR3 consists of 16 residues. Trimming took 6 bases from V and 7 from J; bases not matched to a gene: 12.

The V call is TRBV12-3 or TRBV12-4, the J call TRBJ2-1; TRBD2 matches at 12 bases. This CDR3 comprises 19 residues. V was pared by 4 bases and J by 0 bases, with 10 bases of the junction left unmatched. The CDR3 sequence is CASSSGLAGLQSSYNEQFF. DNA for the CDR3: TGTGCCAGCAGTTCTGGACTAGCGGGACTCCAAAGCTCCTACAATGAGCAGTTCTTC.

In this sample, this clonotype turned up a few times. The chain joins TRBV5-1 to TRBJ1-1; 7 positions match TRBD1. Germline CDR1 is SGHRS and CDR2 is YFSETQ. This CDR3 is built from 16 residues. The V gene end was trimmed by 3 bases and the J gene end by 0 bases; junction bases not matched to a gene: 8. The CDR3 DNA follows: TGCGCCAGCAGCTCCCAGGGGGTCGGCCTGAACACTGAAGCTTTCTTT. Translation gives CASSSQGVGLNTEAFF.

The gene calls are TRBV2 and TRBJ2-1; either TRBD1 or TRBD2 may supply D (5 bases each). The CDR3 has 14 amino acids. With 9 bases removed from V and 3 bases from J, the gap between germline ends came to 15 bases. The germline V gene has CDR1 SNHLY and CDR2 FYNNEI. The CDR3 region has the DNA TGTGCCAGTATAAGGGACGGCGACTACAATGAGCAGTTCTTC. It encodes CASIRDGDYNEQFF.

J is TRBJ2-7 and V is TRBV4-1; D possibly corresponds to TRBD1 (6 bases). V was clipped by 7 bases and J by 2 bases, with 18 bases between them. Germline-derived CDR1 and CDR2 are MGHRA and YSYEKL. This CDR3 region has 15 residues. CDR3 amino acids: CASTPEWTVAYEQYF. CDR3 DNA sequence: TGCGCCAGCACTCCCGAGTGGACAGTAGCCTACGAGCAGTACTTC.

This clonotype came up a few times. The V call is TRBV16, the J call TRBJ1-4; no firm D call. V dropped 2 bases and J dropped 8 bases, with 12 bases sitting between them. The CDR3 contains 14 residues. Germline V gene lookup returns CDR1 KGHSY and CDR2 FQNENV. The CDR3 sequence: CASSQGPSYEKLFF. The CDR3 region has the DNA TGTGCCAGCAGCCAAGGGCCCTCCTACGAAAAACTGTTTTTT.

The chain couples TRBV4-2 to TRBJ2-1; perhaps TRBD2 as D (5 bases). Trimming removed 0 bases at V and 9 bases at J, with 12 bases between. The CDR3 runs to 14 residues. The germline V gene has CDR1 LGHNA and CDR2 YNFKEQ. The CDR3 coding sequence is TGTGCCAGCAGCCAAGATGGGCTAGCTGGTGAGCAGTTCTTC. Its translation: CASSQDGLAGEQFF.